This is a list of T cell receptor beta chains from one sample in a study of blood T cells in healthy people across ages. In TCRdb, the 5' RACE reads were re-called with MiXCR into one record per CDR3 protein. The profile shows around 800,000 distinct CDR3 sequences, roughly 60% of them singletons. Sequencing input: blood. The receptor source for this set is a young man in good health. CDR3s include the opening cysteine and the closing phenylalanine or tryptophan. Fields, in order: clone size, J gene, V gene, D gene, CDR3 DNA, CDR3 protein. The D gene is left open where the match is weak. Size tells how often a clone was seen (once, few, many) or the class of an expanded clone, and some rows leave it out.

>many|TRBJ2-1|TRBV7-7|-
TGTGCCAGCAGCCTGGTTGTAGCAGGGGAGCAGTTCTTC
CASSLVVAGEQFF
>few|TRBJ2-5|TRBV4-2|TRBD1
TGTGCCAGCAGCCAAGATGACAGGGGGGATCAAGAGACCCAGTACTTC
CASSQDDRGDQETQYF
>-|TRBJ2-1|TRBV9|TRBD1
TGTGCCAGCAGCGTATTAGGGGGCGGACCCCTCTTCAATGAGCAGTTCTTC
CASSVLGGGPLFNEQFF
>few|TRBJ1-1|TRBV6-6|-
TGTGCCAGCAGTTACAGTAAGGAGAACACTGAAGCTTTCTTT
CASSYSKENTEAFF
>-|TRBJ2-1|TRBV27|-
TGTGCCAGCAGTCTGACGCCCTCGCGATCGGGTGAGCAGTTCTTC
CASSLTPSRSGEQFF
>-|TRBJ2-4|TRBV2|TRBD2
TGTGCCAGCGATTTAGGGACTAGCGCCATACATAAAAACATTCAGTACTTC
CASDLGTSAIHKNIQYF
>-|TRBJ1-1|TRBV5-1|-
TGCGCCAGCAGCTTGGAAGCGGTAAACACTGAAGCTTTCTTT
CASSLEAVNTEAFF
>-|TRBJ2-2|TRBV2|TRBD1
TGTGCCAGCAGTCCGACCGGGACAGGGGGGCCCGGGGAGCTGTTTTTT
CASSPTGTGGPGELFF
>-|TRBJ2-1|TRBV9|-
TGTGCCAGCAGCGTCGTCGAACACGAGCAGTTCTTC
CASSVVEHEQFF
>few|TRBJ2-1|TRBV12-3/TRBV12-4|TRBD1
TGTGCCAGCAGGGCGGGACAGGGGGCTTGGATGAGGCAGTTCTTC
CASRAGQGAWMRQFF
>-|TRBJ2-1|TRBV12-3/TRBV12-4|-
TGTGCCAGCAGGGAACAGGGCGATGAGCAGTTCTTC
CASREQGDEQFF
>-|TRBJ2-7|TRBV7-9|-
TGTGCCAGCAGCCCGAGGACGGATTTTTACGAGCAGTACTTC
CASSPRTDFYEQYF
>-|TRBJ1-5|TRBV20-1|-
TGCAGTGCTAGAGATACCGGGACCCACAATCAGCCCCAGCATTTT
CSARDTGTHNQPQHF
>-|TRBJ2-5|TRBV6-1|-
TGTGCCAGCAGTGAACTGCAGGGACCCAAAGAGACCCAGTACTTC
CASSELQGPKETQYF
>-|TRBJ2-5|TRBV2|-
TGTGCCAGCAGTGAAGCGCTAGTTCAAGAGACCCAGTACTTC
CASSEALVQETQYF
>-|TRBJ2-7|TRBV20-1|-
TGCAGTGCTGGGGAAGGGTACTTC
CSAGEGYF
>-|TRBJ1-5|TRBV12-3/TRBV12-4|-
TGTGCCAGCCTTTCGTCTTCGAGCAATCAGCCCCAGCATTTT
CASLSSSSNQPQHF
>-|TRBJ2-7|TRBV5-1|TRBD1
TGCGCCAGCAGCGCGGATCAAACCGGGACAGCTATTACCCTGCAGTACTTC
CASSADQTGTAITLQYF
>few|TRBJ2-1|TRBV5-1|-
TGCGCCAGCAGCTTGCACTCATTCTCCTACAATGAGCAGTTCTTC
CASSLHSFSYNEQFF
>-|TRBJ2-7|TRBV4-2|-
TGTGCCAGCAGCCAAGATCCCGGGGACGCTGCCTACGAGCAGTACTTC
CASSQDPGDAAYEQYF
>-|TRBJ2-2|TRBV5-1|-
TGCGCCAGCAGCCAAAGAAAGGAGCTGTTTTTT
CASSQRKELFF
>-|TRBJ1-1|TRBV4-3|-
TGCGCCAGCAGCCAAACGGACAGAATGAACACTGAAGCTTTCTTT
CASSQTDRMNTEAFF
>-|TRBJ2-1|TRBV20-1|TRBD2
TGCAGTGCTAGTGACGGGGGGGCTACCTACAATGAGCAGTTCTTC
CSASDGGATYNEQFF
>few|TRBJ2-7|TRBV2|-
TGTGCCAGCATCAAAAACTACGAGCAGTACTTC
CASIKNYEQYF
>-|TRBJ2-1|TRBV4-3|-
TGCGCCAGCAGCCAAGGGACAACAAATGAGCAGTTCTTC
CASSQGTTNEQFF